The 24 T cell receptor beta chains below come from one sample, sequenced in a study of vaccination and CD4 T cells after COVID-19. These receptors have no known antigen. Treatment described: roughly nine-day PBMC culture with coronavirus spike peptide pools or control peptides (ViraFEST assay). The Oncomine TCR Beta short-read assay generated sequence data from the DNA of cultured CD4+ T cells. From the PCR reads, TCRdb called clonotypes with MiXCR, one entry per CDR3 protein. The sample holds 15,000 to 20,000 distinct CDR3 sequences; less than 60% are singletons and the top ten take over 7.5%. Sequenced sample: CD4+ T cells from blood, cultured in vitro. These receptors came from a human donor who had recovered from COVID-19.

With regard to this clonotype: The junction and the germline gene differ at one end; a read error may be behind it. This sequence joins TRBV11-3 and TRBJ2-5; either TRBD1 or TRBD2 may fit D (6 bases each). This CDR3 has 13 amino acids. In germline, CDR1 is SGHNT, CDR2 YENEEA. CDR3 sequence (DNA): TGTGCCAGCAGTTTAGGAGGGGGTGAGACCCAGTACTTC. This codes for CASSLGGGETQYF.

The chain links TRBV19 to TRBJ2-7; tentative D call: TRBD2 (5 bases). V lost 3 bases and J lost 7, with 13 bases in between. Germline V gene sequence: CDR1 LNHDA, CDR2 SQIVND (reference sequence). This CDR3 contains 13 residues. The CDR3 here is CASSIWTEEEQYF. The CDR3 region has the DNA TGTGCCAGTAGTATTTGGACTGAGGAGGAGCAGTACTTC.

As to this clonotype: The junction does not match germline at one end; this may be a read error. The chain has TRBV20-1 and TRBJ1-2, with 12 positions matching TRBD1. CDR3 length: 12 amino acids. Germline-derived CDR1 and CDR2 are DFQATT and SNEGSKA (reference sequence). CDR3 sequence reads: CSAREGQGACTF. The DNA for the CDR3 is TGCAGTGCCAGAGAGGGACAGGGGGCATGCACCTTC.

A few counts support this clonotype. The chain is built from TRBV7-8 and TRBJ2-5; D call uncertain. CDR1 SGHVS and CDR2 FQNEAQ come from the germline V gene. CDR3 length equals 13 residues. V was clipped by 2 bases and J by 3 bases, with 7 bases between them. This CDR3 reads CASSLTVKETQYF. The CDR3 DNA follows: TGTGCCAGCAGCTTAACTGTTAAAGAGACCCAGTACTTC.

This clonotype has more than one count but fewer than ten. The J gene is TRBJ2-7, the V gene TRBV24-1, with D maybe TRBD2 (5 bases). CDR3 length: 14 residues. The V gene's germline CDR1 is KGHDR and CDR2 SFDVKD. V was cut by 3 bases and J by 3 bases, with 11 bases left in between. The CDR3 spells CATSDPGIGYEQYF. The DNA for the CDR3 is TGTGCCACCAGTGATCCGGGGATAGGCTACGAGCAGTACTTC.

The chain couples TRBV10-3 to TRBJ2-1; TRBD1 agrees at 9 bases. After removal of 6 bases from V and 5 bases from J, the junction contained 2 bases not matched to a gene. The CDR3 is made up of 13 amino acids. Germline V CDR1 and CDR2: ENHRY, SYGVKD. This CDR3 reads CAISRTGDNEQFF. Here the CDR3 DNA reads TGTGCCATCAGCCGGACAGGGGACAATGAGCAGTTCTTC.

The V call is TRBV19, the J call TRBJ2-3, with TRBD2 matching 8 bases. Trimming cost V 3 bases and J 5 bases; bases outside gene matches: 4. The CDR3 extends over 14 amino acids. Germline CDR1 is LNHDA and CDR2 is SQIVND (reference sequence). CDR3 residues: CASSIEAGGDTQYF. CDR3 sequence (DNA): TGTGCCAGTAGTATCGAGGCGGGAGGAGATACGCAGTATTTT.

The chain joins TRBV12-3 or TRBV12-4 to TRBJ1-6; TRBD1 matches 7 bases. J lost 7 bases, V lost 3 bases, and 6 bases had no gene match. The CDR3 totals 15 residues. This CDR3 is CASSFRTGGNSPLHF. The CDR3 DNA sequence: TGTGCCAGCAGTTTCAGGACAGGAGGAAATTCACCCCTCCACTTT.

This chain connects TRBV6-5 to TRBJ2-4; TRBD1 might be the D (6 bases). Germline V gene lookup returns CDR1 MNHEY and CDR2 SVGAGI. V was clipped by 2 bases and J by 4 bases, with 12 bases between them. CDR3 length equals 15 residues. In nucleotides, the CDR3 is TGTGCCAGCAGTTACGCTGGGGGCGGAAAAAACATTCAGTACTTC. This encodes CASSYAGGGKNIQYF.

The chain's CDR3 is CASSETAGNTIYF. Here the CDR3 DNA reads TGCGCCAGCAGTGAGACCGCTGGAAACACCATATATTTT. The chain is built from TRBV10-1 and TRBJ1-3; D gene ambiguous. V lost 2 bases and J 2 bases, leaving 4 bases between the germline ends. Germline V gene sequence: CDR1 WNHNN, CDR2 SYGVQD (reference sequence). There are 13 residues in the CDR3.

The genes are TRBV5-8 and TRBJ2-1, with unresolved D. V lost 4 bases and J lost 8, with 22 bases in between. CDR3 size: 16 residues. Germline CDR1 and CDR2: SGHTS and YDEGEE. CDR3 amino acids: CASSPRTHARVDEQFF. The DNA for the CDR3 is TGTGCCAGCAGCCCTCGAACTCACGCGCGAGTGGATGAGCAGTTCTTC.

This clonotype was counted only a few times. The chain uses TRBV28 and TRBJ2-7; 11 nucleotides line up with TRBD2. Germline V gene sequence: CDR1 MDHEN, CDR2 SYDVKM. Trimming cost V 8 bases and J 5 bases; bases outside gene matches: 8. CDR3 length: 14 amino acids. The CDR3 sequence: CASLTSGRIHEQYF. CDR3 nucleotides: TGTGCCAGCTTAACTAGCGGGAGAATCCACGAGCAGTACTTC.

The rearrangement joins TRBV12-3 or TRBV12-4 to TRBJ1-6, with D possibly TRBD1 on 6 matching bases. V was pared by 4 bases and J by 6 bases, with 10 bases between. This CDR3 is 14 amino acids long. CDR3 in amino acids: CASSSRTVNSPLHF. The CDR3 DNA reads TGTGCCAGCAGTTCCCGGACAGTTAATTCACCCCTCCACTTT.

The V gene is TRBV7-3, the J gene TRBJ1-1; D call uncertain. The CDR3 is made up of 13 amino acids. V gave up 2 bases and J gave up 1 base, with 5 bases separating them. The germline V gene encodes CDR1 SGHTA and CDR2 FQGTGA. The DNA for the CDR3 is TGTGCCAGCAGCTTAGGGGAGAACACTGAAGCTTTCTTT. This gives the protein CASSLGENTEAFF.

The chain uses TRBV6-1 and TRBJ2-3; D unclear. Germline CDR1 MNHNS, CDR2 SASEGT. The CDR3 runs to 13 residues. V gave up 6 bases and J gave up 1 base, with 8 bases separating them. CDR3 region: CASSVPGTDTQYF. CDR3 in DNA: TGTGCCAGCAGCGTCCCGGGCACAGATACGCAGTATTTT.

The V call is TRBV6-1, the J call TRBJ2-3; 7 positions match TRBD2. The J segment lost 3 bases and the V segment lost 6 bases, leaving 6 bases of the junction unmatched. Germline V lookup: CDR1 MNHNS, CDR2 SASEGT. The CDR3 is 14 residues long. CDR3 amino acids: CASSPGLVTDTQYF. DNA for the CDR3: TGTGCCAGCAGCCCTGGACTAGTTACAGATACGCAGTATTTT.

The chain combines TRBV7-2 with TRBJ1-5; D remains unclear. The germline CDR1 and CDR2 sequences are SGHTA and FQGNSA. The CDR3 runs 12 residues. The V end was cut by 2 bases, the J end by 5 bases, with 4 bases between. In DNA, the CDR3 is TGTGCCAGCAGCTTATTGGATCAGCCCCAGCATTTT. Its protein is CASSLLDQPQHF.

CDR3 DNA: TGTGCCAGCGGGGAAGACAGGTCCGGCAATCAGCCCCAGCATTTT. Encoded protein: CASGEDRSGNQPQHF. The chain recombines TRBV6-1 with TRBJ1-5; maybe TRBD1 (6 bases). The ends were cut back, 8 bases at V and 2 bases at J, with 16 bases in the middle. The CDR3 runs to 15 residues. Germline CDR1 and CDR2: MNHNS and SASEGT.

The rearrangement uses TRBV28 and TRBJ1-1; no firm D call. The CDR3 has 14 residues. Per germline, CDR1 MDHEN and CDR2 SYDVKM. Trimming took 5 bases from V and 2 from J, leaving 12 bases between them. CDR3 nucleotides: TGTGCCAGCAGTACGCCGCAAGCTAACACTGAAGCTTTCTTT. This encodes CASSTPQANTEAFF.

The rearrangement links TRBV10-2 to TRBJ2-7, with D possibly being TRBD1 (6 bases). Trimming removed 5 bases from V and 1 base from J, with 15 bases in between. CDR3 size: 15 residues. Germline values: CDR1 WSHSY, CDR2 SAAADI. CDR3 nucleotides: TGCGCCAGCAGTCCAGCAGACAGGACGTCCTACGAGCAGTACTTC. It translates to CASSPADRTSYEQYF.

This clonotype was seen just once. J is TRBJ2-3 and V is TRBV4-1; no definite D call. The CDR3 runs to 16 residues. Germline V gene lookup returns CDR1 MGHRA and CDR2 YSYEKL. Trimming stripped 1 base from V and 0 bases from J, with 11 bases between. The CDR3, as DNA: TGCGCCAGCAGCCAAGGTATAGCTGTGAGCACAGATACGCAGTATTTT. This codes for CASSQGIAVSTDTQYF.

This clonotype was picked up a small number of times. The chain joins TRBV5-1 to TRBJ1-1, with a tentative D call TRBD1 (6 bases). Trimming shortened V by 4 bases and J by 1 base, and 14 bases separated the two germline ends. The CDR3 runs to 15 residues. Germline V lookup: CDR1 SGHRS, CDR2 YFSETQ. The CDR3 sequence: CASSNPSTGNTEAFF. CDR3 nucleotide sequence: TGCGCCAGCAGCAACCCTTCGACAGGGAACACTGAAGCTTTCTTT.

The CDR3 nucleotides read TGTGCCAGCAGTTTGGCGGCCGGCGGGGCTTTCTTT. This gives the protein CASSLAAGGAFF. The chain recombines TRBV28 with TRBJ1-1; D gene ambiguous. The ends were cut back, 3 bases at V and 11 bases at J, with 13 bases in the middle. Germline values: CDR1 MDHEN, CDR2 SYDVKM. The CDR3 length is 12 residues.

The chain employs TRBV20-1 and TRBJ2-1, with D possibly TRBD2 on 6 matching bases. CDR1 is DFQATT, CDR2 SNEGSKA, per germline (reference sequence). The CDR3 runs 14 residues. V was trimmed by 6 bases and J by 7 bases, leaving 19 bases between them. CDR3 residues: CSAHPSVALNEQFF. CDR3 sequence (DNA): TGCAGTGCCCACCCTAGCGTAGCATTGAATGAGCAGTTCTTC.